The rows below give T cell receptor beta chains drawn from one sample of a study of blood T cell repertoires in COVID-19. Using immunoSEQ multiplex PCR, the repertoire was profiled, and TCRdb retains in-frame clones only, with some absent. The sample has 50,000 to 65,000 clones; approximately 86% are singletons. Source material: peripheral blood. These receptors were collected from a man in his sixties or seventies with acute or convalescent COVID-19. Both conserved end residues are part of each CDR3. The D gene is left open where the match is weak. Not every row has a clone size; where given, it reads once, few, many or a size class.

d_call j_call v_call clone_size cdr3_aa cdr3_nt
- TRBJ2-1 TRBV19 - CASSKLGGDRGYEQFF TGTGCCAGTAGTAAATTAGGAGGGGATCGCGGTTATGAGCAGTTCTTC
TRBD2 TRBJ2-5 TRBV18 - CASSPSGLAGVQETQYF TGTGCCAGCTCACCATCGGGACTAGCGGGGGTCCAAGAGACCCAGTACTTC
TRBD2 TRBJ2-5 TRBV10-1 - CASSATSALWETQYF TGCGCCAGCAGTGCAACTAGCGCCTTGTGGGAGACCCAGTACTTC
- TRBJ1-2 TRBV6-5 few CAGGGWGYTF TGTGCGGGGGGAGGCTGGGGCTACACCTTC
TRBD1 TRBJ1-5 TRBV6-6 - CASSHGTANQPQHF TGTGCCAGCAGTCACGGGACAGCGAATCAGCCCCAGCATTTT
- TRBJ2-7 TRBV7-9 - CASSLTGEYEQYF TGTGCCAGCAGCTTAACAGGCGAATACGAGCAGTACTTC
- TRBJ2-2 TRBV7-9 - CASRSEGAGELFF TGTGCCAGCAGATCAGAAGGGGCCGGGGAGCTGTTTTTT
- TRBJ1-4 TRBV21-1 - CASGDCFNEKLFF TGTGCCAGCGGGGACTGCTTTAATGAAAAACTGTTTTTT
- TRBJ2-1 TRBV7-2 once CASTRGSSYNEQFF TGTGCCAGCACCCGGGGGAGCTCCTACAATGAGCAGTTCTTC
TRBD2 TRBJ2-2 TRBV6-6 - CASSYAGGAGELFF TGTGCCAGCAGTTACGCGGGGGGGGCCGGGGAGCTGTTTTTT
TRBD2 TRBJ2-7 TRBV9 - CASSVTSGSFYEQYF TGTGCCAGCAGCGTAACTAGCGGGAGTTTCTACGAGCAGTACTTC
- TRBJ1-5 TRBV18 - CASSPSTGSNQPQHF TGTGCCAGCTCACCATCAACAGGGAGCAATCAGCCCCAGCATTTT
TRBD2 TRBJ2-2 TRBV30 - CAWASGGARELFF TGTGCCTGGGCTAGCGGGGGGGCGAGGGAGCTGTTTTTT
TRBD1 TRBJ2-3 TRBV24-1 once CATSDLCIIRDRGPFLGTDTQYF TGTGCCACCAGTGATTTGTGCATTATCCGGGACAGGGGGCCGTTTCTCGGCACAGATACGCAGTATTTT
- TRBJ1-5 TRBV28 - CASRSGGRSNQPQHF TGTGCCAGCAGGTCCGGGGGTCGGAGCAATCAGCCCCAGCATTTT
TRBD2 TRBJ2-2 TRBV11-3 - CASSQGPLAGNTGELFF TGTGCCAGCAGCCAAGGCCCTCTAGCGGGGAACACCGGGGAGCTGTTTTTT
TRBD1 TRBJ1-1 TRBV27 - CASHRRTGTNTEAFF TGTGCCAGCCATCGGCGGACAGGGACGAACACTGAAGCTTTCTTT
TRBD1 TRBJ1-1 TRBV6-2/TRBV6-3 - CASSHWTGRSTEAFF TGTGCCAGCAGTCACTGGACAGGGAGATCAACTGAAGCTTTCTTT
- TRBJ2-1 TRBV6-4 - CASSERGEQFF TGTGCCAGCAGTGAAAGGGGTGAGCAGTTCTTC
- TRBJ2-7 TRBV19 - CASSPRNSYEQYF TGTGCCAGTAGTCCCCGTAACTCCTACGAGCAGTACTTC
- TRBJ1-3 TRBV7-2 - CASSRGGAGNTIYF TGTGCCAGCAGCCGGGGGGGTGCTGGAAACACCATATATTTT
- TRBJ1-5 TRBV30 - CAWGRRVSNQPQHF TGTGCCTGGGGCCGGAGGGTTAGCAATCAGCCCCAGCATTTT
- TRBJ1-2 TRBV29-1 - CSVEVDGYTF TGCAGCGTCGAGGTCGACGGCTACACCTTC
TRBD1 TRBJ2-3 TRBV27 once CASSFLTGVVMSTDTQYF TGTGCCAGCAGTTTCCTGACAGGGGTGGTCATGTCCACAGATACGCAGTATTTT
TRBD1 TRBJ2-2 TRBV5-1 - CASSLGQGATTGELFF TGCGCCAGCAGCTTGGGACAGGGGGCGACCACCGGGGAGCTGTTTTTT
- TRBJ1-2 TRBV2 - CASSEARYTF TGTGCCAGCAGTGAAGCGCGGTACACCTTC
TRBD1 TRBJ2-7 TRBV19 few CASNKGQGPYEQYF TGTGCCAGCAATAAGGGACAGGGACCCTACGAGCAGTACTTC
- TRBJ2-2 TRBV9 - CASSVTRERTGELFF TGTGCCAGCAGCGTAACCCGGGAGAGGACCGGGGAGCTGTTTTTT
- TRBJ1-2 TRBV14 - CATRVGSRGGYTF TGTGCCACCCGGGTTGGGTCGAGAGGGGGCTACACCTTC
TRBD1 TRBJ2-2 TRBV18 once CASSPPTGGHTGELFF TGTGCCAGCTCACCACCGACAGGGGGTCACACCGGGGAGCTGTTTTTT
TRBD2 TRBJ2-1 TRBV7-2 - CASSFSGTSGNNEQFF TGTGCCAGCAGCTTCTCCGGGACTAGCGGAAACAATGAGCAGTTCTTC
TRBD1 TRBJ2-2 TRBV7-8 - CASSPGQGTGELFF TGTGCCAGCAGCCCCGGACAGGGCACCGGGGAGCTGTTTTTT
- TRBJ2-2 TRBV6-5 - CASSRTGELFF TGTGCCAGCAGCAGGACCGGGGAGCTGTTTTTT
TRBD1 TRBJ1-2 TRBV7-3 - CASSSGTGHDGYTF TGTGCCAGCAGCTCAGGGACAGGTCATGATGGCTACACCTTC
TRBD1 TRBJ1-2 TRBV2 - CASQGQAEYRKGYTF TGTGCCAGCCAGGGACAGGCGGAATACCGCAAGGGCTACACCTTC
- TRBJ1-5 TRBV7-3 - CASSLNLELMQPQHF TGTGCCAGCAGCTTAAACCTGGAGTTAATGCAGCCCCAGCATTTT
- TRBJ2-7 TRBV5-1 - CASRRVGSYEQYF TGCGCCAGCAGGAGGGTGGGGTCATACGAGCAGTACTTC
- TRBJ2-1 TRBV18 - CASSPISPGSLNEQFF TGTGCCAGCTCACCAATAAGTCCAGGAAGCTTGAATGAGCAGTTCTTC
TRBD2 TRBJ2-7 TRBV2 once CASSGTSGTVLF TGTGCCAGCAGCGGGACTAGCGGGACCGTATTGTTC
- TRBJ1-6 TRBV6-1 - CASSDRVSPLHF TGTGCCAGCAGTGATCGGGTTTCACCCCTCCACTTT
TRBD1 TRBJ1-5 TRBV5-6 - CASSFWGQSNQPQHF TGTGCCAGCAGCTTTTGGGGACAGAGCAATCAGCCCCAGCATTTT
- TRBJ1-3 TRBV27 once CASSSDITGNTIYF TGTGCCAGCAGTTCGGACATTACTGGAAACACCATATATTTT
- TRBJ2-7 TRBV10-3 - CAISAGTGDEQYF TGTGCCATCAGTGCGGGAACCGGGGACGAGCAGTACTTC
- TRBJ1-3 TRBV9 - CASSVVAGGPGNTIYF TGTGCCAGCAGCGTAGTGGCGGGCGGCCCGGGAAACACCATATATTTT
TRBD2 TRBJ2-1 TRBV7-3 few CASSFGTSSEQFF TGTGCCAGCAGCTTTGGGACTAGTAGTGAGCAGTTCTTC
TRBD2 TRBJ2-1 TRBV3-1/TRBV3-2 - CASSLRTSSYNEQFF TGTGCCAGCAGCCTAAGGACTAGCTCCTACAATGAGCAGTTCTTC
TRBD2 TRBJ2-1 TRBV5-4 few CASSLGASGKNNEQFF TGTGCCAGCAGCTTGGGTGCTAGCGGGAAAAACAATGAGCAGTTCTTC
- TRBJ1-2 TRBV3-1/TRBV3-2 - CASSFTGGYTF TGTGCCAGCAGCTTTACAGGTGGCTACACCTTC
- TRBJ1-6 TRBV5-1 - CASSLVRANIDSPLHF TGCGCCAGCAGCTTGGTGAGGGCTAACATAGATTCACCCCTCCACTTT
- TRBJ1-1 TRBV29-1 - CSVWTALNTEAFF TGCAGCGTTTGGACAGCCCTGAACACTGAAGCTTTCTTT
- TRBJ2-7 TRBV7-7 - CASSLGQGISYEQYF TGTGCTAGCAGCTTGGGGCAGGGGATATCCTACGAGCAGTACTTC
- TRBJ2-5 TRBV5-5 once CASSPDLLGIETQYF TGTGCCAGCAGCCCGGATCTTCTCGGGATTGAGACCCAGTACTTC
TRBD1 TRBJ1-1 TRBV19 - CASSLLDRDAFF TGTGCCAGTAGTCTCCTCGACAGGGACGCTTTCTTT
- TRBJ1-4 TRBV13 - CASSLRGWEKLFF TGTGCCAGCAGCTTACGGGGTTGGGAAAAACTGTTTTTT